What follows are 24 T cell receptor beta chains derived from one specimen sequenced in a study of cytomegalovirus exposure and HLA in healthy donors. The primer mix had 60 Vbeta and 13 Jbeta primers. Sequencing was performed with immunoSEQ multiplex PCR; in TCRdb, only in-frame clones are kept and a portion is missing. This sample has roughly 80,000 clones, with 70% to 85% found just once. Specimen: PBMCs. The receptors stem from a woman between 40 and 55 years old in good health and CMV-seronegative.

The rearrangement uses TRBV7-9 and TRBJ1-4; 7 nucleotides align to TRBD1. The germline V gene encodes CDR1 SEHNR and CDR2 FQNEAQ (reference sequence). The CDR3 sequence is 14 residues long. V lost 5 bases to trimming and J lost 8 bases; unmatched junction nucleotides: 8. The CDR3 loop is CASSRTGVQEKLFF. In DNA form, the CDR3 reads TGTGCCAGCAGCCGCACAGGGGTGCAGGAAAAACTGTTTTTT.

This clone was picked up one time. The CDR3 is CATSRGTSLSEQYF. CDR3 sequence (DNA): TGTGCCACCAGCAGAGGGACTAGCTTATCCGAGCAGTACTTC. The rearrangement joins TRBV15 to TRBJ2-7; 8 bases fit TRBD2. Germline V gene data show CDR1 as LNHNV and CDR2 as YYDKDF (reference sequence). V was clipped by 1 base and J by 6 bases; unmatched bases: 5. This CDR3 has 14 amino acids.

CDR3 region: CTSSQERERLRLETQYF. The DNA for the CDR3 is TGCACCAGCAGCCAAGAGCGGGAACGGTTGAGGTTAGAGACCCAGTACTTC. The V gene is TRBV1, the J gene TRBJ2-5; the table names TRBD2, a call not compared with the DNA. TRBV1 counts as a pseudogene. This CDR3 has 17 amino acids.

V usage is TRBV30 and J usage is TRBJ2-2; D is possibly TRBD2 (5 bases). The V and J ends lost 2 bases and 3 bases respectively, with 10 bases between them. The CDR3 runs 14 residues. Germline V gene lookup returns CDR1 GTSNPN and CDR2 SVGIG (reference sequence). The CDR3 loop is CAWSRLADTGELFF. CDR3 bases: TGTGCCTGGAGTAGGCTAGCAGACACCGGGGAGCTGTTTTTT.

CDR3 amino acids: CASSVGRQETQYF. The CDR3 nucleotides read TGTGCCAGCAGCGTAGGCAGGCAAGAGACCCAGTACTTC. The chain employs TRBV9 and TRBJ2-5; D gene unclear. Trimming removed 0 bases at V and 2 bases at J, with 5 bases between. The CDR3 runs to 13 residues. In germline, CDR1 is SGDLS, CDR2 YYNGEE.

The chain recombines TRBV7-8 with TRBJ2-3; weak D call: TRBD2 (5 bases). The CDR3 has 16 amino acids. CDR1 is SGHVS, CDR2 FQNEAQ, per germline. V dropped 1 base and J dropped 5 bases, with 16 bases sitting between them. CDR3 in DNA: TGTGCCAGCAGCTTAGTCCAGGCAGGAGGAGAAGATACGCAGTATTTT. Its protein product is CASSLVQAGGEDTQYF.

This sequence joins TRBV6-1 and TRBJ1-6; D perhaps matches TRBD1 (6 bases). The germline gives CDR1 MNHNS, CDR2 SASEGT. This CDR3 is 15 amino acids long. The V gene lost 5 bases and the J gene lost 7 bases, with 15 bases spanning the gap. CDR3 sequence (DNA): TGTGCCAGCAGTCCAAGGGACACCTTAAATTCACCCCTCCACTTT. Encoded protein: CASSPRDTLNSPLHF.

The genes are TRBV6-1 and TRBJ2-5; possible D gene TRBD1, 7 bases. This CDR3 region has 15 residues. In germline, CDR1 is MNHNS, CDR2 SASEGT. The V end lost 2 bases, the J end lost 1 base, and 11 bases lay between the germline ends. CDR3 amino acids: CASSERGRGQETQYF. Here the CDR3 DNA reads TGTGCCAGCAGTGAAAGGGGGCGGGGCCAAGAGACCCAGTACTTC.

The genes are TRBV19 and TRBJ1-1; D is undetermined. The germline V and J ends were trimmed by 4 bases and 1 base, with 7 bases remaining between them. Germline assignment: CDR1 LNHDA and CDR2 SQIVND (reference sequence). There are 13 residues in the CDR3. For the CDR3, the DNA is TGTGCCAGTAGTACAACAGAGAACACTGAAGCTTTCTTT. This sequence encodes CASSTTENTEAFF.

The V gene is TRBV7-2, the J gene TRBJ2-7; TRBD1 aligns across 8 bases. CDR1 and CDR2 (germline): SGHTA, FQGNSA. The CDR3 is 12 amino acids. V gave up 3 bases and J gave up 7 bases; unmatched junction bases: 2. The CDR3 bases are TGTGCCAGCAGCTTCACAGGGGGGGAGCAGTACTTC. It codes for CASSFTGGEQYF. The complete variable domain, with remaining parts taken from reference TRBV7-2 and TRBJ2-7, reads GAGVSQSPSNKVTEKGKDVELRCDPISGHTALYWYRQSLGQGLEFLIYFQGNSAPDKSGLPSDRFSAERTGGSVSTLTIQRTQQEDSAVYLCASSFTGGEQYFGPGTRLTVT.

This clone has only a few counts. The chain has TRBV28 and TRBJ1-1; no clear D gene. Trimming removed 5 bases at V and 7 bases at J, with 5 bases between. The CDR3 is made up of 10 amino acids. Germline V gene sequence: CDR1 MDHEN, CDR2 SYDVKM. CDR3 nucleotide sequence: TGTGCCAGCAGTCGTTTTGAAGCTTTCTTT. Translating gives CASSRFEAFF.

This sequence joins TRBV7-8 and TRBJ1-1; D might be TRBD1 (6 bases). CDR1 and CDR2 from the germline V gene are SGHVS and FQNEAQ. The CDR3 sequence is 16 residues long. V lost 1 base and J 1 base, leaving 13 bases between the germline ends. In DNA, the CDR3 is TGTGCCAGCAGCTTAGGGGCGGGGGGCGCGAACACTGAAGCTTTCTTT. It is translated as CASSLGAGGANTEAFF.

The gene calls are TRBV28 and TRBJ2-1; TRBD2 matches 8 bases. CDR3 length: 12 residues. CDR1 and CDR2 (germline): MDHEN, SYDVKM. V trimming: 5 bases; J trimming: 9 bases; junction bases outside the gene matches: 3. This chain's CDR3 is CASSAGGSEQFF. The CDR3 DNA is TGTGCCAGCAGTGCGGGGGGATCTGAGCAGTTCTTC.

This clone has only one observation. The V gene is TRBV30, the J gene TRBJ1-1, with D perhaps TRBD1 (6 bases). The germline V and J ends were trimmed by 6 bases and 1 base, with 9 bases remaining between them. CDR1 is GTSNPN, CDR2 SVGIG, per germline (reference sequence). The CDR3 runs to 12 residues. CDR3 region: CACGQPNTEAFF. The CDR3 bases are TGTGCCTGCGGACAGCCGAACACTGAAGCTTTCTTT.

V gene TRBV28 combines with J gene TRBJ1-5; D not certain. The V and J ends lost 3 bases and 6 bases respectively, with 9 bases between them. The CDR3 loop spans 13 amino acids. The V gene's germline CDR1 is MDHEN and CDR2 SYDVKM. CDR3 residues: CASSFGSGQPQHF. The CDR3 coding sequence is TGTGCCAGCAGTTTTGGGTCGGGTCAGCCCCAGCATTTT.

In DNA, the CDR3 is TGTGCCAGCTCATCGGGACTAGCGGGGGACCTTGGGGCAGATACGCAGTATTTT. Amino acid sequence: CASSSGLAGDLGADTQYF. This rearrangement joins TRBV18 to TRBJ2-3, with 14 positions matching TRBD2. The CDR3 is 18 residues long. Germline CDR1 reads KGHSH; CDR2 reads LQKENI. V lost 5 bases, J lost 4 bases, and 11 bases stayed unmatched.

This chain links TRBV6-5 with TRBJ2-1, with a weak D call TRBD1 (5 bases). The CDR3 has 15 residues. Germline CDR1 MNHEY, CDR2 SVGAGI. V lost 2 bases and J 9 bases, leaving 17 bases between the germline ends. CDR3 in amino acids: CASSYRGTLRGEQFF. CDR3 coding DNA: TGTGCCAGCAGTTACAGGGGCACTCTACGTGGTGAGCAGTTCTTC.

CDR3 region: CASSPGLAGQETQYF. CDR3 coding DNA: TGCGCCAGCAGCCCGGGACTAGCGGGGCAAGAGACCCAGTACTTC. The V and J genes are TRBV5-1 and TRBJ2-5; 13 nucleotides match TRBD2. The CDR3 is 15 residues long. V was clipped by 4 bases and J by 2 bases; unmatched bases: 2. CDR1 and CDR2 from the germline V gene are SGHRS and YFSETQ.

The chain uses TRBV18 and TRBJ1-1; 8 nucleotides agree with TRBD1. The CDR3 sequence is 15 residues long. Germline CDR1 KGHSH, CDR2 LQKENI. V shed 2 bases, J shed 1 base, and the junction held 3 bases outside the gene matches. The CDR3 region is CASSPKGTGNTEAFF. DNA of the CDR3: TGTGCCAGCTCACCAAAGGGGACAGGGAACACTGAAGCTTTCTTT.

This sequence joins TRBV28 and TRBJ1-5; D is perhaps TRBD1 (5 bases). The CDR3 has 14 residues. Germline V lookup: CDR1 MDHEN, CDR2 SYDVKM. V lost 5 bases to trimming and J lost 6 bases, with 14 bases between them. CDR3 nucleotide sequence: TGTGCCAGCAGTGTTATGATAGGGGTTCAGCCCCAGCATTTT. It translates to CASSVMIGVQPQHF. Full variable domain (missing parts from reference TRBV28 and TRBJ1-5): DVKVTQSSRYLVKRTGEKVFLECVQDMDHENMFWYRQDPGLGLRLIYFSYDVKMKEKGDIPEGYSVSREKKERFSLILESASTNQTSMYLCASSVMIGVQPQHFGDGTRLSIL.

As to this clone: Other DNA sequences in the same sample also yield this CDR3. The chain uses TRBV4-3 and TRBJ2-2, with 9 nucleotides matching TRBD2. In germline, CDR1 is LGHNA, CDR2 YSLEER. CDR3 size: 17 residues. The ends lost 0 bases at V and 5 bases at J; junction bases unmatched: 7. The CDR3 here is CASSQERLAGRTGELFF. The CDR3 nucleotides read TGCGCCAGCAGCCAAGAGAGGCTAGCGGGAAGAACCGGGGAGCTGTTTTTT.

The J gene is TRBJ2-1, the V gene TRBV6-1; maybe TRBD2 (7 bases). This CDR3 is 16 amino acids long. The V end lost 4 bases, the J end lost 6 bases, and 19 bases lay between the germline ends. CDR1 is MNHNS, CDR2 SASEGT, per germline. The CDR3 nucleotides read TGTGCCAGCAGTGTGTCCGCACAGGGCGGGGGCAATGAGCAGTTCTTC. The encoded protein is CASSVSAQGGGNEQFF.

This clone occurred a few times. The rearrangement joins TRBV28 to TRBJ2-3; 8 bases are shared with TRBD1. V lost 8 bases and J lost 3; bases outside the gene matches: 7. The V gene's germline CDR1 is MDHEN and CDR2 SYDVKM. This CDR3 has 14 amino acids. The CDR3 loop reads CASYQGAGTDTQYF. CDR3 DNA sequence: TGTGCCAGCTACCAGGGGGCTGGTACAGATACGCAGTATTTT.

With regard to this clone: An end of the junction does not agree with germline; a read error may underlie this. The chain joins TRBV6-4 to TRBJ1-2; tentatively, D is TRBD1 (6 bases). CDR1 and CDR2 from the germline V gene are MRHNA and SNTAGT. The CDR3 sequence is 8 residues long. The CDR3 DNA follows: TGTGCCAGCACCGGACAGCTCTTC. Its translation: CASTGQLF.